The present TCR beta chain was sequenced within a study of blood T cell repertoires in COVID-19. Across the whole study: The United States, Italy and Spain were the sources of the acute and convalescent COVID-19 samples. T cells, B-cell-depleted T cells, or PBMCs supplied cDNA or gDNA.

The germline V and J ends were trimmed by 6 bases and 7 bases, with 12 bases remaining between them. The CDR3 has 12 residues. The germline CDR1 and CDR2 sequences are MNHEY and SVGAGI. This clone was recorded a few times. In the study's own analysis: Reference gene primer amplification in the assay estimated nucleated cell counts. The method was immunoSEQ multiplex PCR; TCRdb's version includes in-frame clones alone and lacks a portion of them. The V and J calls and clone size are taken from that table; D and trimming were inferred from the DNA. The table lists more than 20,000 clones, about three quarters of them singletons.

Sequenced material: peripheral blood. V is TRBV6-5 and J is TRBJ1-1; D may be TRBD1 (6 bases). This receptor was identified in a man in his 60s with active COVID-19. CDR3 loop: CASSRRRGEAFF. CDR3 nucleotides: TGTGCCAGCAGCCGCCGCAGGGGTGAAGCTTTCTTT.